One and the same sample provided the 10 T cell receptor beta chains below, sequenced in a study of blood T cell repertoires in COVID-19 (dated by TCRdb to the early 2020s). Receptor libraries were prepared by the immunoSEQ multiplex PCR assay. Drawn from immuneACCESS, this table holds only the in-frame rearrangements with V and J called that TCRdb kept. Clones are partly lost; checked studies trace under half to an unresolved V gene and leave the rest unexplained. This sample holds some 350,000 clones; 83% were observed only once. The ten largest clones represent approximately 3% of the sample. The specimen sequenced was peripheral blood. The receptors derive from a man younger than 40 with active or convalescent COVID-19.

This chain connects TRBV6-1 to TRBJ2-3; D gene uncertain. Trimming left V 3 bases short and J 1 base short, with 5 bases between. The CDR3 has 13 residues. CDR1 MNHNS and CDR2 SASEGT come from the germline V gene. The CDR3 is CASSDQGTDTQYF. The CDR3 DNA reads TGTGCCAGCAGTGACCAGGGCACAGATACGCAGTATTTT.

The chain employs TRBV10-3 and TRBJ1-2, with 7 bases identical to TRBD1. The V gene's germline CDR1 is ENHRY and CDR2 SYGVKD. The CDR3 loop spans 15 amino acids. Trimming removed 2 bases from V and 2 bases from J; junction bases left unmatched: 5. Here the CDR3 DNA reads TGTGCCATCAGTGAGAGAGGGACAGTGAACTATGGCTACACCTTC. This codes for CAISERGTVNYGYTF.

V is TRBV2 and J is TRBJ2-1; TRBD2 might be the D (5 bases). Germline values: CDR1 SNHLY, CDR2 FYNNEI. The germline V and J ends were trimmed by 3 bases and 2 bases, with 11 bases remaining between them. CDR3 length: 15 amino acids. The CDR3 DNA is TGTGCCAGCAGTGATAGGCGGGCCACCTACAATGAGCAGTTCTTC. The encoded protein is CASSDRRATYNEQFF. The whole variable domain, remainder taken from reference TRBV2 and TRBJ2-1, is EPEVTQTPSHQVTQMGQEVILRCVPISNHLYFYWYRQILGQKVEFLVSFYNNEISEKSEIFDDQFSVERPDGSNFTLKIRSTKLEDSAMYFCASSDRRATYNEQFFGPGTRLTVL.

V gene TRBV6-5 combines with J gene TRBJ1-5; no clear D. V shed 8 bases and J shed 4 bases, with 12 bases lying between them. This CDR3 has 13 residues. Germline CDR1 and CDR2: MNHEY and SVGAGI. CDR3 loop: CASGTEVNQPQHF. The CDR3 nucleotides read TGTGCCAGCGGTACCGAGGTGAATCAGCCCCAGCATTTT.

The rearrangement joins TRBV5-5 to TRBJ1-2, with 8 nucleotides matching TRBD1. The V and J ends lost 4 bases and 4 bases, in that order; junction bases with no gene match: 6. Looked up from germline, CDR1 is SGHKS and CDR2 is YYEKEE (reference sequence). CDR3 size: 14 residues. This CDR3 reads CASSGPTGVYGYTF. The CDR3 DNA follows: TGTGCCAGCAGCGGACCGACAGGGGTCTATGGCTACACCTTC.

V gene TRBV29-1 combines with J gene TRBJ1-2; weak D call: TRBD1 (5 bases). Germline assignment: CDR1 SQVTM and CDR2 ANQGSEA. This CDR3 has 13 residues. Trimming pared 0 bases from V and 6 bases from J, leaving 11 bases between. The CDR3 DNA is TGCAGCGTTGAAGACGTCAGGGCGGATGGCTACACCTTC. Protein product: CSVEDVRADGYTF. Together with reference TRBV29-1 and TRBJ1-2, the CDR3 gives the full variable domain: SAVISQKPSRDICQRGTSLTIQCQVDSQVTMMFWYRQQPGQSLTLIATANQGSEATYESGFVIDKFPISRPNLTFSTLTVSNMSPEDSSIYLCSVEDVRADGYTFGSGTRLTVV.

The chain combines TRBV11-2 with TRBJ2-3; the D is unclear. The CDR3 runs 14 residues. Trimming removed 3 bases at V and 0 bases at J, with 7 bases between. The germline V gene has CDR1 SGHAT and CDR2 FQNNGV. CDR3 sequence: CASSLGYSTDTQYF. CDR3 in DNA: TGTGCCAGCAGCTTGGGCTATAGCACAGATACGCAGTATTTT.

The V call is TRBV9, the J call TRBJ2-3, with D perhaps matching TRBD1 (6 bases). The CDR3 consists of 14 residues. Germline loops: CDR1 SGDLS, CDR2 YYNGEE. V shed 3 bases and J shed 2 bases, with 10 bases lying between them. CDR3 nucleotide sequence: TGTGCCAGCAGCGCCTGGGACAACACAGATACGCAGTATTTT. Translated, it gives CASSAWDNTDTQYF.

The chain employs TRBV20-1 and TRBJ2-3; weak D call: TRBD2 (6 bases). Trimming shortened V by 3 bases and J by 6 bases, and 19 bases separated the two germline ends. The CDR3 consists of 15 residues. The germline CDR1 and CDR2 sequences are DFQATT and SNEGSKA (reference sequence). The CDR3 reads CSASVFSGNTDTQYF. The CDR3 DNA sequence: TGCAGTGCTAGTGTCTTTAGCGGCAACACGGATACGCAGTATTTT.

The gene calls are TRBV9 and TRBJ2-1; 8 nucleotides agree with TRBD2. The V and J ends lost 4 bases and 6 bases, in that order; junction bases with no gene match: 6. This CDR3 comprises 14 residues. Looked up from germline, CDR1 is SGDLS and CDR2 is YYNGEE. In DNA form, the CDR3 reads TGTGCCAGCAGCTCAGTAGCGGGGTTCAATGAGCAGTTCTTC. Translation: CASSSVAGFNEQFF.